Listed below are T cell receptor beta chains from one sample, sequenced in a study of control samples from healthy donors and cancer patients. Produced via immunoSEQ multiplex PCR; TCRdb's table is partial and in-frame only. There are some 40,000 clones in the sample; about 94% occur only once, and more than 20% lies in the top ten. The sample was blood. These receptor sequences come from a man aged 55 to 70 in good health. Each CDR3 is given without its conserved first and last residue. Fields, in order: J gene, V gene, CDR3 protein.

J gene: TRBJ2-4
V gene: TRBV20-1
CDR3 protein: SASSGSAKNIQY

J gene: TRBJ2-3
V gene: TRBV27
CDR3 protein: ASSLTFTDTQY

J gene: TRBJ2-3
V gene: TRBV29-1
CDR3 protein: SVEEGTSWTDTQY

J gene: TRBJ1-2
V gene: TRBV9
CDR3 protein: ASSGRQGPYGYT

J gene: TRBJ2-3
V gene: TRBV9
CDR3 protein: ASSEKLQTSGRFTDTQY

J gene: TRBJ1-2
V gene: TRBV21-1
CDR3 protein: ASSKEDGTHGYT

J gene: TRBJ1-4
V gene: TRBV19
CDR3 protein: ATQDLEKLF

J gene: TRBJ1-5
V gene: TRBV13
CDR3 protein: ASSRGYQPQH

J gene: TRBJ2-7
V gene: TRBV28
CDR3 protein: ASSSSGRGAYEQY

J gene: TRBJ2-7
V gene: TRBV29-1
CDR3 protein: SVVGGPYEQY

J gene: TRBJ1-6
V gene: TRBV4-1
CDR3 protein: ASSPQSGDSYNSPLH

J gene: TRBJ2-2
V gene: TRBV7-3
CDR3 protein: ASSLNRGSNTGELF

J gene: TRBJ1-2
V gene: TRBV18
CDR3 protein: ASSPGQVEGYT

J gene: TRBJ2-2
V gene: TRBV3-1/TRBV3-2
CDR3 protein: ASSRDTYTGELF

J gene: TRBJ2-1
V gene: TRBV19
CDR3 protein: ASRIRVGVHNEQF

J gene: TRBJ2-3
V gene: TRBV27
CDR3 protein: ASSLDGAGGPRTQY

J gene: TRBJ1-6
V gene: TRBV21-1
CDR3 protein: ASTFPRIDSPLH

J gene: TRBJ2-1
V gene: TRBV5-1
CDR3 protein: ASSLGLGPTGEQF

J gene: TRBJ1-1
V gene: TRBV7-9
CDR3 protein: ASSGQGGNTEAF

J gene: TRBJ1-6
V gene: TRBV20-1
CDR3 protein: SANEEGDSPLH

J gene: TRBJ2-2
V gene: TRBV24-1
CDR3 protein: ATSDPGTNTGELF

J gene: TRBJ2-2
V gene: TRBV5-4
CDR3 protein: ASSFKTGSNTGELF

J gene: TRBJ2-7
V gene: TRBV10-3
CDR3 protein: AISTDTYEQY

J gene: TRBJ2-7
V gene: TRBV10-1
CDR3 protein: ASSPSGSSVPY

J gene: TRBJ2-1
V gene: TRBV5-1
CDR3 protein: ASSLWDPYNEQF

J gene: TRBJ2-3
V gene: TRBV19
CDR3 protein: ATTRASGSADTQY

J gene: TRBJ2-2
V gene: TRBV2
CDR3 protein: ASSGLRVIGELF

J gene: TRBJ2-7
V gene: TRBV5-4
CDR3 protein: ASSLGQGGYEQY

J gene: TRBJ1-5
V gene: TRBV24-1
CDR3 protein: ATSAPGNNQPQH

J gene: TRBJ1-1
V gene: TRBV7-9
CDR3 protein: ASSFNRGKNTEAF

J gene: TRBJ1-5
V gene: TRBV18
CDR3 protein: ASSPPGGDQPQH

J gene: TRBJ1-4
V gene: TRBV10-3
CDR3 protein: AISGNRNEKLF

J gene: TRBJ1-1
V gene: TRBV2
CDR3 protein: ASTPLYLVAEAF

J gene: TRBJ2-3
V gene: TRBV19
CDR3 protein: ASSIDSGRSTDTQY

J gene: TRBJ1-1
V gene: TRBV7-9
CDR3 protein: ASSTPGPQKAF

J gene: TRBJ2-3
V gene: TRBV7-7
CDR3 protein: ASSLDPGTTDTQY

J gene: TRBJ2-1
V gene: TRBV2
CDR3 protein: ASSPGGGTNEQF

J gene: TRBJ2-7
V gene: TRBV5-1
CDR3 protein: ASSLGLAPTYEQY

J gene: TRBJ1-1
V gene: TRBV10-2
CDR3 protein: ASTDQTNTEAF

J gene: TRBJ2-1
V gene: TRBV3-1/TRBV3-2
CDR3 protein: ASSGTGYYNEQF

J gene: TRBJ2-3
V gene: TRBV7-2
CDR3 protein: ASSYDRGRTDTQY

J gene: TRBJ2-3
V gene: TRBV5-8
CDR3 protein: ASKAQGWADTQY

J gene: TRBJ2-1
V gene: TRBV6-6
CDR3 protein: ASSYSPAVNEQF

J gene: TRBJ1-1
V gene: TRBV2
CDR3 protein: ASSEDRTSNTEAF

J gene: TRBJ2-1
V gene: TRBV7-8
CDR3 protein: ASSVSLAGGYNEQF

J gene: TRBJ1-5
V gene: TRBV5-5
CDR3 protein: ASSLKGGGQPQH

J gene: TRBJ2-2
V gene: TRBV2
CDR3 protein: ASRQDSNTGELF

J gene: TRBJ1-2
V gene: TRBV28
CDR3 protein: ASSIGQGAVGYT

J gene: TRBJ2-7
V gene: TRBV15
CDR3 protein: ATSRDPGQGLEQY

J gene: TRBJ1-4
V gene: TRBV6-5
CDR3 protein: ASSLGIRGWNEKLF

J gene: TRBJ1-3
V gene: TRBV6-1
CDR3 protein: ASSEQVSGNTIY

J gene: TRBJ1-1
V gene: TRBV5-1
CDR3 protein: ASSLGGRENTEAF